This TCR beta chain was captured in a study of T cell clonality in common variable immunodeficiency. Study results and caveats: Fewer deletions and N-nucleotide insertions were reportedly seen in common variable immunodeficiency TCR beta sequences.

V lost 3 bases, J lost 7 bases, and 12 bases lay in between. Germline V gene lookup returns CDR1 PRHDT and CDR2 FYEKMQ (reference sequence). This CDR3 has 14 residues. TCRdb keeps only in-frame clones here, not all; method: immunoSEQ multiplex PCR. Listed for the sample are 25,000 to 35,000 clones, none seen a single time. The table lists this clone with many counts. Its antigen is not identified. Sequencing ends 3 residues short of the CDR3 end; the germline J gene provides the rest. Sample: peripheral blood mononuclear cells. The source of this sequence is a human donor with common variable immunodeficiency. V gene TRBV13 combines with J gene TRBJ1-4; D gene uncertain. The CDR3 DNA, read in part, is TGTGCCAGCAGCTTCGACAACCCGGTTGAAAAA. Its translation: CASSFDNPVEK. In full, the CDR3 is CASSFDNPVEKLFF.